This T cell receptor (beta chain) derives from a study of T cell responses to AZD1222 COVID-19 vaccine. Study results and limitations: In a largely white British group with more females than males, clonal diversity was possibly underestimated. Among vaccine-associated CD4 TCRs, coverage spanned spike, with dominance at 160-218 and 743-854. Two AZD1222 administrations were followed by greater Spike-specific TCR breadth and depth.

TCRdb's copy holds only in-frame clones and misses some; the assay was immunoSEQ multiplex PCR. This table has roughly 150,000 clones, 85% to 95% appearing once. This clone has more than one count but fewer than ten. Its target is not known. Researchers grouped second doses given at about 4 or about 12 weeks into one pool. The source was peripheral blood, collected 28 days after the second AZD1222 dose. The receptor's source is an adult who received the AZD1222 COVID-19 vaccine.

The CDR3 DNA reads as TGTGCCAGCAGCCCGACAGGGATGGCTGAAGCTTTCTTT. It yields the protein CASSPTGMAEAFF. This rearrangement joins TRBV7-2 to TRBJ1-1, with 7 bases lining up with TRBD1. CDR1 is SGHTA and CDR2 is FQGNSA in the germline V gene. V trimming: 5 bases; J trimming: 6 bases; junction bases outside the gene matches: 6. This CDR3 is built from 13 residues.